One and the same sample provided the 19 T cell receptor beta chains below, sequenced in a study of a mutant IDH1 vaccine in newly diagnosed glioma. These receptors' targets are unknown. The sample's time point: week 47, end of study. Each vaccine dose was 300 ug of mutant IDH1 20-mer peptide, with topical imiquimod. Some clones are missing from TCRdb's copy, which holds only in-frame ones; the method was immunoSEQ multiplex PCR. The sample lists 50,000 or so clones, roughly 80% occurring once. Sample: PBMCs, taken from a glioma patient whose treatment included an IDH1 peptide vaccine. The receptors stem from a woman between 25 and 40 years old with glioma. Some clones in this sample may be carry-over from other donors' samples.

The chain uses TRBV7-9 and TRBJ1-1; no firm D call. The CDR3 length is 13 residues. V lost 0 bases, J lost 10 bases, and 12 bases lay in between. Germline loops: CDR1 SEHNR, CDR2 FQNEAQ (reference sequence). The CDR3 protein is CASSLARQGRAFF. The CDR3 nucleotides read TGTGCCAGCAGCTTAGCACGGCAAGGGCGAGCTTTCTTT.

The sample holds a few counts of this clone. This chain links TRBV19 with TRBJ2-7; 8 positions agree with TRBD1. V dropped 6 bases and J dropped 5; count of bases not matched to a gene: 6. Germline lookup yields CDR1 LNHDA and CDR2 SQIVND (reference sequence). The CDR3 is 13 amino acids. The CDR3 here is CASSRTGRNEQYF. CDR3 nucleotide sequence: TGTGCCAGTAGCCGGACAGGGAGAAACGAGCAGTACTTC.

For this clone: A junction boundary mismatches the germline segment, possibly from a read error. The genes are TRBV6-5 and TRBJ1-1; D uncertain. Looked up from germline, CDR1 is MNHEY and CDR2 is SVGAGI. The CDR3 loop spans 13 amino acids. The CDR3 DNA follows: TGTGCCACCAGTTACAAGCTGAACACTGAAGCTTTCTTT. Translated: CATSYKLNTEAFF.

The chain employs TRBV13 and TRBJ1-1; 7 nucleotides agree with TRBD1. In germline, CDR1 is PRHDT, CDR2 FYEKMQ (reference sequence). CDR3 length: 15 amino acids. V gave up 0 bases and J gave up 4 bases; unmatched junction bases: 5. In nucleotides, the CDR3 is TGTGCCAGCAGCTTAGGTAGGGACAGTCCCACTGAAGCTTTCTTT. Translating gives CASSLGRDSPTEAFF.

This sequence joins TRBV13 and TRBJ2-5, with 11 nucleotides matching TRBD2. This CDR3 region has 17 residues. Germline values: CDR1 PRHDT, CDR2 FYEKMQ (reference sequence). The trim removed 3 bases at V and 5 bases at J, leaving 11 bases unmatched. CDR3 coding DNA: TGTGCCAGCAGCTTGACCGGTAGCGGGAGGGCGGGGGAGACCCAGTACTTC. Its protein product is CASSLTGSGRAGETQYF. Together with reference TRBV13 and TRBJ2-5, the CDR3 gives the full variable domain: AAGVIQSPRHLIKEKRETATLKCYPIPRHDTVYWYQQGPGQDPQFLISFYEKMQSDKGSIPDRFSAQQFSDYHSELNMSSLELGDSALYFCASSLTGSGRAGETQYFGPGTRLLVL.

The rearrangement uses TRBV20-1 and TRBJ1-2, with D unclear. This CDR3 is built from 11 residues. The V and J ends lost 5 bases and 8 bases respectively, with 12 bases between them. Germline lookup yields CDR1 DFQATT and CDR2 SNEGSKA (reference sequence). CDR3 sequence reads: CSALHLRGYTF. In DNA, the CDR3 is TGCAGTGCTCTGCATTTGCGAGGCTACACCTTC.

The chain is built from TRBV28 and TRBJ2-6; no definite D call. Trimming cost V 2 bases and J 0 bases, with 8 bases left between them. Per germline, CDR1 MDHEN and CDR2 SYDVKM. This CDR3 is 16 amino acids long. CDR3 sequence: CASSLRSFSGANVLTF. The CDR3 nucleotides read TGTGCCAGCAGTTTACGATCGTTCTCTGGGGCCAACGTCCTGACTTTC.

The genes are TRBV5-1 and TRBJ1-1; tentative D call: TRBD1 (5 bases). Germline CDR1 is SGHRS and CDR2 is YFSETQ. CDR3 length equals 15 residues. With 1 base removed from V and 1 base from J, the gap between germline ends came to 11 bases. The CDR3 spells CASSLLSGGNTEAFF. The CDR3 DNA sequence: TGCGCCAGCAGCTTGCTGTCGGGGGGGAACACTGAAGCTTTCTTT.

The chain couples TRBV2 to TRBJ2-4; D may match TRBD1 or TRBD2 (6 bases each). Germline V gene lookup returns CDR1 SNHLY and CDR2 FYNNEI. Trimming took 9 bases from V and 0 from J, leaving 18 bases between them. The CDR3 is 16 amino acids. CDR3 in amino acids: CARRGGRSEAKNIQYF. The CDR3 nucleotides are TGTGCCAGACGTGGGGGGCGGTCTGAAGCCAAAAACATTCAGTACTTC.

The chain couples TRBV10-3 to TRBJ2-1; 9 bases line up with TRBD2. CDR3 size: 14 residues. Germline V gives CDR1 ENHRY, CDR2 SYGVKD. The J segment lost 9 bases and the V segment lost 3 bases, leaving 6 bases of the junction unmatched. The chain's CDR3 is CAISDPTSGLEQFF. CDR3 DNA sequence: TGTGCCATCAGTGATCCGACTAGCGGTCTTGAGCAGTTCTTC.

The chain combines TRBV5-6 with TRBJ2-7; possibly TRBD1 for D (5 bases). Trimming shortened V by 0 bases and J by 4 bases, and 14 bases separated the two germline ends. This CDR3 contains 15 residues. Germline lookup yields CDR1 SGHDT and CDR2 YYEEEE. CDR3 DNA sequence: TGTGCCAGCAGCTTGGAACTGGGGCCGGAGTACGAGCAGTACTTC. Amino acid sequence: CASSLELGPEYEQYF.

Within the sample, this clone is medium-sized. The chain recombines TRBV27 with TRBJ1-4; D uncertain. The CDR3 is 12 residues long. V was clipped by 3 bases and J by 5 bases, with 4 bases between them. CDR1 and CDR2 from the germline V gene are MNHEY and SMNVEV (reference sequence). CDR3 DNA: TGTGCCAGCAGTTTTGGGAATGAAAAACTGTTTTTT. Amino acids: CASSFGNEKLFF.

The chain has TRBV5-6 and TRBJ1-5; TRBD1 might be the D (5 bases). CDR1 and CDR2 (germline): SGHDT, YYEEEE. This CDR3 is built from 13 residues. Trimming cost V 0 bases and J 5 bases, with 6 bases left between them. CDR3 bases: TGTGCCAGCAGCTTGGGGGGGTATCAGCCCCAGCATTTT. Encoded protein: CASSLGGYQPQHF.

This sequence joins TRBV7-9 and TRBJ1-2; a possible D gene is TRBD1 (6 bases). Germline values: CDR1 SEHNR, CDR2 FQNEAQ (reference sequence). The CDR3 is 13 residues long. V dropped 3 bases and J dropped 8 bases, with 13 bases sitting between them. The chain's CDR3 is CASSFIRGGGYTF. The CDR3 DNA is TGTGCCAGCAGCTTTATCAGGGGCGGAGGCTACACCTTC. Variable domain in full (rest from reference TRBV7-9 and TRBJ1-2): DTGVSQNPRHKITKRGQNVTFRCDPISEHNRLYWYRQTLGQGPEFLTYFQNEAQLEKSRLLSDRFSAERPKGSFSTLEIQRTEQGDSAMYLCASSFIRGGGYTFGSGTRLTVV.

This chain links TRBV5-6 with TRBJ2-1; D unclear. The CDR3 is 12 amino acids. With 1 base removed from V and 7 bases from J, the gap between germline ends came to 6 bases. Looked up from germline, CDR1 is SGHDT and CDR2 is YYEEEE. CDR3 bases: TGTGCCAGCAGCTTGCGATTGAATGAGCAGTTCTTC. Its protein product is CASSLRLNEQFF.

This clone was observed once. CDR3 nucleotide sequence: TGCGCCAGCAGCAGCCAGGGACAGAGGACCGGGGAGCTGTTTTTT. Protein sequence: CASSSQGQRTGELFF. This chain connects TRBV4-1 to TRBJ2-2; 7 bases match TRBD1. The CDR3 loop spans 15 amino acids. The J segment lost 5 bases and the V segment lost 5 bases, leaving 8 bases of the junction unmatched. The germline V gene encodes CDR1 MGHRA and CDR2 YSYEKL.

Details on this clone: Other DNA sequences of this sample code for an identical CDR3. The CDR3 reads CASSQPGSSYEQYF. For the CDR3, the DNA is TGCGCCAGCAGCCAACCGGGATCGTCCTACGAGCAGTACTTC. The genes are TRBV4-1 and TRBJ2-7; perhaps TRBD2 as D (5 bases). V was trimmed by 2 bases and J by 1 base, leaving 9 bases between them. CDR3 length equals 14 residues. The germline gives CDR1 MGHRA, CDR2 YSYEKL.

This chain joins TRBV10-3 and TRBJ2-5; D is unclear. The CDR3 runs 13 residues. Germline CDR1 and CDR2: ENHRY and SYGVKD. V lost 4 bases and J 5 bases, leaving 11 bases between the germline ends. CDR3: CAISGVVGETQYF. DNA of the CDR3: TGTGCCATCAGTGGCGTAGTGGGGGAGACCCAGTACTTC.

This chain joins TRBV4-1 and TRBJ2-3, with 11 nucleotides matching TRBD2. J gave up 6 bases and V 4 bases, and 6 bases lay outside the gene matches. The CDR3 totals 15 residues. The germline V gene has CDR1 MGHRA and CDR2 YSYEKL. CDR3 protein: CASSPGTSGGDTQYF. For the CDR3, the DNA is TGCGCCAGCAGCCCCGGGACTAGCGGCGGCGATACGCAGTATTTT.